The text below deals with one T cell receptor (beta chain). Its target is not known. This could be a read error, since a much larger clone is one nucleotide away. Transcripts of RNA were the source for amplifying TCR beta CDR3 regions. The library came from an HTBI-primed first-round RT-PCR and a second-round multiplex PCR. TCRdb independently ran MiXCR on the multiplex PCR reads; one entry per CDR3 protein. Among around 1.1 million distinct CDR3 sequences listed, 35% to 45% were seen once. The entry originates in a study of Graves' ophthalmopathy and Graves' hyperthyroidism. Study summary: Cases classed as stable hyperthyroidism had no ophthalmopathy within 18 months of follow-up.

This CDR3 spans 12 amino acids. From germline, CDR1 is SQVTM and CDR2 ANQGSEA. Trimming pared 5 bases from V and 2 bases from J, leaving 10 bases between. Study conclusions and caveats: Most clonotypes expanded in thyroid above 0.001 frequency were present in blood too.

The origin of this receptor is an adult man with Graves' hyperthyroidism. Sequencing was performed on peripheral blood or thyroid tissue (not recorded which). The chain uses TRBV29-1 and TRBJ2-7, with a tentative D call TRBD2 (6 bases). The CDR3 DNA follows: TGCAGCGTTCTGGGACTGCCCTACGAGCAGTACTTC. This sequence encodes CSVLGLPYEQYF.